This T cell receptor (beta chain) comes out of a study of blood T cell repertoires in COVID-19. This clone was seen a few times. In germline, CDR1 is SEHNR, CDR2 FQNEAQ (reference sequence). Trimming removed 3 bases from V and 5 bases from J, with 13 bases in between. This CDR3 comprises 15 residues. This table comes from immunoSEQ multiplex PCR, and its TCRdb copy is limited to in-frame clones, with some not included. The sample shows 55,000 to 75,000 clones, about three quarters of them seen only once. Source material: peripheral blood. This chain connects TRBV7-9 to TRBJ1-4, with D uncertain. This receptor was obtained from a human donor in a cohort sampled during active COVID-19. CDR3 residues: CASSFPTAVNEKLFF. In DNA form, the CDR3 reads TGTGCCAGCAGCTTTCCAACAGCTGTCAATGAAAAACTGTTTTTT. Complete variable domain (other parts from reference TRBV7-9 and TRBJ1-4): DTGVSQNPRHKITKRGQNVTFRCDPISEHNRLYWYRQTLGQGPEFLTYFQNEAQLEKSRLLSDRFSAERPKGSFSTLEIQRTEQGDSAMYLCASSFPTAVNEKLFFGSGTQLSVL.